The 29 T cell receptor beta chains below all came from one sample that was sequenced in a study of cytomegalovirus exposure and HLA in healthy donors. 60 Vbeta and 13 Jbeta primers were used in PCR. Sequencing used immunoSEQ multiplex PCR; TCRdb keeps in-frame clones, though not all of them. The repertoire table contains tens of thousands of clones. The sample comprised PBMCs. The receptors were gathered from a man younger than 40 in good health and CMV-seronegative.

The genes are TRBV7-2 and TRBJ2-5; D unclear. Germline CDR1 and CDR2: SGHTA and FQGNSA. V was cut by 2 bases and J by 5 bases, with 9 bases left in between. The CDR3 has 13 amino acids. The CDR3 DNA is TGTGCCAGCAGCTTAAATGAGATTGAGACCCAGTACTTC. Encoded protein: CASSLNEIETQYF.

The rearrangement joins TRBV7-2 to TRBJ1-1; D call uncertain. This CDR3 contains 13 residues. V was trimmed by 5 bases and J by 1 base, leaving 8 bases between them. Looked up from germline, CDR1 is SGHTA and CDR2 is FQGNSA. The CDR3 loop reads CASSTQENTEAFF. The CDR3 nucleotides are TGTGCCAGCAGCACTCAAGAGAACACTGAAGCTTTCTTT.

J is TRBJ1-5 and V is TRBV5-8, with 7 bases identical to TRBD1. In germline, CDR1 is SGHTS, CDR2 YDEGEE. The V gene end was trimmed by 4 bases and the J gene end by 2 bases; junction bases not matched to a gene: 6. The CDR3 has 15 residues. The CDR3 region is CASSVGGLGNQPQHF. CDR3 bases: TGTGCCAGCAGCGTAGGGGGCTTGGGCAATCAGCCCCAGCATTTT.

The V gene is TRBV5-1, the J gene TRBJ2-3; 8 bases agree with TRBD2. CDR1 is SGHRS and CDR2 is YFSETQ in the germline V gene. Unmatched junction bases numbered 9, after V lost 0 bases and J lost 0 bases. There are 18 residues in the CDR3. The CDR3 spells CASSLEASGLPSTDTQYF. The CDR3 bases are TGCGCCAGCAGCTTGGAGGCTAGCGGGCTACCCAGCACAGATACGCAGTATTTT.

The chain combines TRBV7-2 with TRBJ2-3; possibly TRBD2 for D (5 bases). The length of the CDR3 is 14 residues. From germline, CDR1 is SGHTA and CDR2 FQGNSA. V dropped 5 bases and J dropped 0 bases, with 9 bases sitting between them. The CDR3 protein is CASSLRGSTDTQYF. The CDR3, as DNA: TGTGCCAGCAGCCTTAGAGGGAGCACAGATACGCAGTATTTT.

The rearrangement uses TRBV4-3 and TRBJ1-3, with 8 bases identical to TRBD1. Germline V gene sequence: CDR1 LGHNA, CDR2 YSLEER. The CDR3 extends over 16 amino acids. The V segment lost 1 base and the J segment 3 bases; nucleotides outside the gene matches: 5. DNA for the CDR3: TGCGCCAGCAGCCAAGGTCCAGGGGGCGATGGAAACACCATATATTTT. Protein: CASSQGPGGDGNTIYF.

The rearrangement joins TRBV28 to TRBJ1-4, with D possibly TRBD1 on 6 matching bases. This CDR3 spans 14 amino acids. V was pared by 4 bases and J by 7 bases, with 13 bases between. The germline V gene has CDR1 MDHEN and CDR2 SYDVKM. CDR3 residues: CASSSRGGAEKLFF. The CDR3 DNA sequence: TGTGCCAGCAGTTCGCGCGGGGGGGCTGAAAAACTGTTTTTT.

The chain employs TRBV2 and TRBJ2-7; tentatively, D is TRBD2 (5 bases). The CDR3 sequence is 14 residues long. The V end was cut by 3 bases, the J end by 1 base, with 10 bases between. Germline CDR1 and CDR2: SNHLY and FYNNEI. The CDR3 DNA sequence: TGTGCCAGCAGTGATCCGGGGAATTCCTACGAGCAGTACTTC. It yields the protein CASSDPGNSYEQYF. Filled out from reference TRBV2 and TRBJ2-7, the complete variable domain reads EPEVTQTPSHQVTQMGQEVILRCVPISNHLYFYWYRQILGQKVEFLVSFYNNEISEKSEIFDDQFSVERPDGSNFTLKIRSTKLEDSAMYFCASSDPGNSYEQYFGPGTRLTVT.

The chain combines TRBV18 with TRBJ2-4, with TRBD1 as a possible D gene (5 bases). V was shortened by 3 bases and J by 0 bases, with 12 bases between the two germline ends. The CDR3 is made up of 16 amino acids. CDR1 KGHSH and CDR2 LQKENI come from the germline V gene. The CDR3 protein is CASSPTVILAKNIQYF. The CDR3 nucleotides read TGTGCCAGCTCACCGACAGTGATTCTAGCCAAAAACATTCAGTACTTC.

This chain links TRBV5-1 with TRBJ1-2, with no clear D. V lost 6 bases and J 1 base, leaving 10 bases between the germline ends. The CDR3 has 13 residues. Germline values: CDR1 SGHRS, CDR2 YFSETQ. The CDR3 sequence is CASKLDDNYGYTF. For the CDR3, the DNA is TGCGCCAGCAAACTTGATGATAACTATGGCTACACCTTC.

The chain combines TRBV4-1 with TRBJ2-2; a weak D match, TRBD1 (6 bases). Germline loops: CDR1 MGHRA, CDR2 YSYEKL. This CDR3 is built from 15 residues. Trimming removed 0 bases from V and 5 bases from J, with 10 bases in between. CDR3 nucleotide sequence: TGCGCCAGCAGCCAAGAACAGGGTGAGACCGGGGAGCTGTTTTTT. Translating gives CASSQEQGETGELFF.

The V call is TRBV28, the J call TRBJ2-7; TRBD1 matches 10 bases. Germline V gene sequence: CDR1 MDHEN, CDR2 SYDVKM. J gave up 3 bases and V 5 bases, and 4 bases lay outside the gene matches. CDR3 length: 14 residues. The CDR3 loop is CASSRTGGYYEQYF. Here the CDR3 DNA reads TGTGCCAGCAGTCGGACAGGGGGTTACTACGAGCAGTACTTC.

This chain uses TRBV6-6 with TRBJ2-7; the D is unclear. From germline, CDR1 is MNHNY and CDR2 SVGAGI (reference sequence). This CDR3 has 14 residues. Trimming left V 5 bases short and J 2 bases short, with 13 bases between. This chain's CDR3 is CASSLSESPYEQYF. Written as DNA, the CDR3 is TGTGCCAGCAGTCTCTCGGAGTCCCCCTACGAGCAGTACTTC.

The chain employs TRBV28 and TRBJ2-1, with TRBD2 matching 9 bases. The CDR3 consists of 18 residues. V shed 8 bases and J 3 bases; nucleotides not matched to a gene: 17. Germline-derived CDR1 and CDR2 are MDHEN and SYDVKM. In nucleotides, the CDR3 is TGTGCCAGCCCGCCTAGCGGGATCTTTCTGGTGGTCTACAATGAGCAGTTCTTC. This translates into CASPPSGIFLVVYNEQFF.

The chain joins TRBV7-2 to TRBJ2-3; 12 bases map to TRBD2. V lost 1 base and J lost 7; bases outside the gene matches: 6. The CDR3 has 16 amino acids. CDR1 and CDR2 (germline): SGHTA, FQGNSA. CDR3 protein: CASSLVWTSGANTQYF. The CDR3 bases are TGTGCCAGCAGCTTAGTGTGGACTAGCGGGGCAAATACGCAGTATTTT.

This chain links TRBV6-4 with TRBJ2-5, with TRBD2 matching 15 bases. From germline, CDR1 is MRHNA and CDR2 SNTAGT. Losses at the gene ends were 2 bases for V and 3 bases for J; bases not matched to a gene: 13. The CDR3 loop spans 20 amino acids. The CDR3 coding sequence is TGTGCCAGCAGTGACCCAGCTCCCGGGACTAGCGGGAGGAGGGAAGAGACCCAGTACTTC. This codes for CASSDPAPGTSGRREETQYF.

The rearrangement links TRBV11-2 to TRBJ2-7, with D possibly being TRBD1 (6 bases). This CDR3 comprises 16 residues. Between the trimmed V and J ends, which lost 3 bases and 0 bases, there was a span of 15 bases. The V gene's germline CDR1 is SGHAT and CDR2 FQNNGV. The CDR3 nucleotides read TGTGCCAGCAGCTTCGGACGGACAGAATTCTCCTACGAGCAGTACTTC. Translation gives CASSFGRTEFSYEQYF.

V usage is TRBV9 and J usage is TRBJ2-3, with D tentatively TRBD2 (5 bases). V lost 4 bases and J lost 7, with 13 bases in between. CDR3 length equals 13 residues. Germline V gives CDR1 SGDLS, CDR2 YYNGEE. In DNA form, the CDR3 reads TGTGCCAGCAGCACATCCATCGGGAATACGCAGTATTTT. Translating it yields CASSTSIGNTQYF.

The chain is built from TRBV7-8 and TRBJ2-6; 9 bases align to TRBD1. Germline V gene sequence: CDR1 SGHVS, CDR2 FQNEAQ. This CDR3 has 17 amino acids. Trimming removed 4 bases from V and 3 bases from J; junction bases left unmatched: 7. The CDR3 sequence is CASSSVGTGLGANVLTF. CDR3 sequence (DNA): TGTGCCAGCAGCTCGGTAGGGACAGGGCTTGGGGCCAACGTCCTGACTTTC.

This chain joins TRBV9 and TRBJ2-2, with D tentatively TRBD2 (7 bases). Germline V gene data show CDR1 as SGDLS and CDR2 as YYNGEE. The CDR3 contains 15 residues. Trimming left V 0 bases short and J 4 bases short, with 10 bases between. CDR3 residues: CASSVEGGSTGELFF. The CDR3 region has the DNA TGTGCCAGCAGCGTAGAGGGGGGGTCCACCGGGGAGCTGTTTTTT.

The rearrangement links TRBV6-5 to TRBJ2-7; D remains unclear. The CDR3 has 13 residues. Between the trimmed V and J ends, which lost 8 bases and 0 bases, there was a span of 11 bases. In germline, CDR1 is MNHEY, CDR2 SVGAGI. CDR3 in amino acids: CASQRERSYEQYF. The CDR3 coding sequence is TGTGCCAGCCAGCGAGAGCGCTCCTACGAGCAGTACTTC.

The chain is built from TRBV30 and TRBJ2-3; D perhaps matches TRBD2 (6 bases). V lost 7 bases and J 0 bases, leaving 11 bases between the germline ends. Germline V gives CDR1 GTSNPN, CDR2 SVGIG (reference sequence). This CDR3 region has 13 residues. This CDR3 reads CASGRGSTDTQYF. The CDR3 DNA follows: TGTGCCTCGGGTCGGGGGAGCACAGATACGCAGTATTTT. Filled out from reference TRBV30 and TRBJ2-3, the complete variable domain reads SQTIHQWPATLVQPVGSPLSLECTVEGTSNPNLYWYRQAAGRGLQLLFYSVGIGQISSEVPQNLSASRPQDRQFILSSKKLLLSDSGFYLCASGRGSTDTQYFGPGTRLTVL.

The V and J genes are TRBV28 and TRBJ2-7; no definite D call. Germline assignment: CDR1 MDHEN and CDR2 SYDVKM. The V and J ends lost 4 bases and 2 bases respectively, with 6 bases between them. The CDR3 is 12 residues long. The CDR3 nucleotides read TGTGCCAGCAGTTGGTACACCTACGAGCAGTACTTC. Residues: CASSWYTYEQYF.

CDR3 nucleotides: TGTGCCAGCAGCTTGTGGCGGGGGACTAGCTACAATGAGCAGTTCTTC. This gives the protein CASSLWRGTSYNEQFF. This rearrangement joins TRBV5-6 to TRBJ2-1; TRBD2 aligns across 8 bases. Trimming at V came to 1 base and at J to 3 bases, leaving 6 bases not matched to a gene. The CDR3 contains 16 residues. Looked up from germline, CDR1 is SGHDT and CDR2 is YYEEEE.

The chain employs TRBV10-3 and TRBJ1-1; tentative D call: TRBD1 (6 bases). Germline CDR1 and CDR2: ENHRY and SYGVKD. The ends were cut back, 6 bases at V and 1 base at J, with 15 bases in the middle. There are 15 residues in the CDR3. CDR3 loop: CAISSTAGANTEAFF. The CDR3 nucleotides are TGTGCCATCAGCAGCACCGCAGGGGCGAACACTGAAGCTTTCTTT.

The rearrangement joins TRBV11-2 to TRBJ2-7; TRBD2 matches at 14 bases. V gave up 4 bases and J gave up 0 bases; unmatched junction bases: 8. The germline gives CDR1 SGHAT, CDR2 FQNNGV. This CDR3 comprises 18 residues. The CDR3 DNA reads TGTGCCAGCAGCTCTGGACTAGCGGGAGGCCACAGCTCCTACGAGCAGTACTTC. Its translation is CASSSGLAGGHSSYEQYF.

As DNA, the CDR3 is TGTGCCAGCAGCCCTTCGGGAGGGGGCGGCTACGAGCAGTACTTC. Amino acids: CASSPSGGGGYEQYF. The chain uses TRBV7-2 and TRBJ2-7; perhaps TRBD2 as D (8 bases). Looked up from germline, CDR1 is SGHTA and CDR2 is FQGNSA. V lost 5 bases, J lost 3 bases, and 17 bases lay in between. This CDR3 has 15 amino acids.

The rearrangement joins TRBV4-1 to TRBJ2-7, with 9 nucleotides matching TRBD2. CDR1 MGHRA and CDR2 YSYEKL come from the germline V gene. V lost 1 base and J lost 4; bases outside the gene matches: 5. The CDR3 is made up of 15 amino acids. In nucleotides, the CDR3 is TGCGCCAGCAGCCAAGCCTCGCGGGAGGGGTACGAGCAGTACTTC. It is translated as CASSQASREGYEQYF.

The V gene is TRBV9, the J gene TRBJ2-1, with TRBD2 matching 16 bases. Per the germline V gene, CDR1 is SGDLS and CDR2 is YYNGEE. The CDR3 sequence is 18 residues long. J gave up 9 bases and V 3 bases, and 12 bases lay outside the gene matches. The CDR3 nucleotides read TGTGCCAGCAGCGCGCAGATGGGACTAGCGGGGGGGGTAGCTGAGCAGTTCTTC. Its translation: CASSAQMGLAGGVAEQFF.